These 19 T cell receptor beta chains were sequenced from one sample in a study of naive and memory T cell subsets. An oligonucleotide containing a UMI was ligated to the 3' end of TCR cDNA. Amplification of ligated cDNA took four PCR rounds with SP2 and nested alpha and beta constant primers. TCRdb processed the 5' RACE reads anew with MiXCR; each CDR3 protein has one entry. The repertoire holds about 57,000 distinct CDR3 sequences, with approximately 8% as singletons. These receptors were collected from a female donor in good health.

Of note for this clonotype: One base away lies a much larger clone, so this may be a sequencing read error. The rearrangement joins TRBV6-5 to TRBJ1-2; D not certain. CDR1 and CDR2 from the germline V gene are MNHEY and SVGAGI. This CDR3 region has 13 residues. CDR3: CASSLAANYGDTF. CDR3 coding DNA: TGTGCCAGCAGTTTGGCGGCGAACTATGGCGACACCTTC.

The J gene is TRBJ2-3, the V gene TRBV5-5; 8 positions agree with TRBD2. Germline assignment: CDR1 SGHKS and CDR2 YYEKEE (reference sequence). J was trimmed by 0 bases and V by 1 base; bases with no gene match: 4. The CDR3 contains 16 residues. The CDR3 nucleotides are TGTGCCAGCAGCTTGCGGGGGGGGCTGAGCACAGATACGCAGTATTTT. As protein: CASSLRGGLSTDTQYF.

This clonotype was picked up a small number of times. The chain is built from TRBV5-1 and TRBJ2-7, with TRBD2 matching over 14 bases. V was clipped by 2 bases and J by 6 bases; unmatched bases: 7. The V gene's germline CDR1 is SGHRS and CDR2 YFSETQ. The CDR3 spans 16 residues. The CDR3 DNA sequence: TGCGCCAGCAGCTTAGACCGACTAGCGGGGGGGAGCGAGCAGTACTTC. As protein: CASSLDRLAGGSEQYF.

The chain links TRBV4-1 to TRBJ2-6, with 8 bases aligning to TRBD1. The CDR3 consists of 18 residues. Trimming took 4 bases from V and 0 from J; bases not matched to a gene: 8. Germline V gene lookup returns CDR1 MGHRA and CDR2 YSYEKL. The CDR3 DNA reads TGCGCCAGCAGCCCAGGACAGGGACCGATCTCTGGGGCCAACGTCCTGACTTTC. Protein product: CASSPGQGPISGANVLTF.

This clonotype has just a few counts. The rearrangement links TRBV20-1 to TRBJ1-1, with unresolved D. Germline CDR1 and CDR2: DFQATT and SNEGSKA (reference sequence). V lost 5 bases to trimming and J lost 3 bases, with 10 bases between them. The CDR3 is made up of 12 amino acids. The CDR3 bases are TGCAGTGCTCCGGGTGGTCACACTGAAGCTTTCTTT. This translates into CSAPGGHTEAFF.

V gene TRBV29-1 combines with J gene TRBJ1-1; 7 bases are shared with TRBD1. Losses at the gene ends were 6 bases for V and 2 bases for J; bases not matched to a gene: 9. The CDR3 covers 14 residues. CDR1 is SQVTM, CDR2 ANQGSEA, per germline. The CDR3 DNA sequence: TGCAGCGTCATAACGGGACAGATCAACACTGAAGCTTTCTTT. Residues: CSVITGQINTEAFF.

In its sample, this clonotype was seen a few times. The chain employs TRBV5-1 and TRBJ2-4; unclear D gene. Germline-derived CDR1 and CDR2 are SGHRS and YFSETQ. This CDR3 has 17 amino acids. The germline V and J ends were trimmed by 0 bases and 0 bases, with 13 bases remaining between them. The CDR3 nucleotides are TGCGCCAGCAGCTTGGCCAACGGAATTCTAGCCAAAAACATTCAGTACTTC. Translated, it gives CASSLANGILAKNIQYF.

This clonotype was detected only a few times. CDR3 DNA: TGTGCCTCCCGCGACCCTGGCGAAAAACTGTTTTTT. This sequence encodes CASRDPGEKLFF. The chain uses TRBV19 and TRBJ1-4; the D is unclear. V lost 11 bases to trimming and J lost 8 bases, with 15 bases between them. Germline loops: CDR1 LNHDA, CDR2 SQIVND (reference sequence). There are 12 residues in the CDR3.

This clonotype was observed at least ten times. The genes are TRBV20-1 and TRBJ2-3; D is unclear. Germline CDR1 DFQATT, CDR2 SNEGSKA (reference sequence). The V gene lost 8 bases and the J gene lost 4 bases, with 1 base spanning the gap. This CDR3 comprises 8 residues. The CDR3 sequence: CSPDTQYF. DNA of the CDR3: TGCAGTCCAGATACGCAGTATTTT.

The chain couples TRBV6-2 or TRBV6-3 to TRBJ1-5; 8 bases line up with TRBD1. CDR1 is MNHEY and CDR2 is SVGEGT in the germline V gene. There are 16 residues in the CDR3. V lost 6 bases, J lost 3 bases, and 10 bases stayed unmatched. CDR3 nucleotide sequence: TGTGCCAGCAGATCCCTCAGGGGGCCGGCCAATCAGCCCCAGCATTTT. Translated: CASRSLRGPANQPQHF.

The table lists this clonotype with many counts. This chain links TRBV5-1 with TRBJ1-5; no firm D call. The CDR3 is 13 residues long. V was cut by 2 bases and J by 5 bases, with 8 bases left in between. Germline CDR1 is SGHRS and CDR2 is YFSETQ. CDR3 amino acids: CASSFGDHQPQHF. The CDR3 nucleotides are TGCGCCAGCAGCTTTGGGGATCATCAGCCCCAGCATTTT.

This chain uses TRBV19 with TRBJ1-4; D unclear. Per germline, CDR1 LNHDA and CDR2 SQIVND (reference sequence). The CDR3 is made up of 14 amino acids. Trimming pared 4 bases from V and 1 base from J, leaving 7 bases between. CDR3 sequence: CASSRTETNEKLFF. DNA of the CDR3: TGTGCCAGTAGTAGGACGGAAACTAATGAAAAACTGTTTTTT.

The V and J genes are TRBV10-3 and TRBJ2-5; 13 bases map to TRBD2. This CDR3 comprises 19 residues. Looked up from germline, CDR1 is ENHRY and CDR2 is SYGVKD. The trim removed 6 bases at V and 5 bases at J, leaving 18 bases unmatched. CDR3 DNA sequence: TGTGCCATCAGCCAACCGACGGGACTAGCGGGGTCCAGTCAGGAGACCCAGTACTTC. Translated: CAISQPTGLAGSSQETQYF.

This clonotype was picked up a small number of times. The J gene is TRBJ2-2, the V gene TRBV19; D gene ambiguous. CDR3 length: 13 residues. The ends were cut back, 7 bases at V and 7 bases at J, with 13 bases in the middle. Germline CDR1 is LNHDA and CDR2 is SQIVND (reference sequence). The CDR3 reads CASKINNRGELFF. The CDR3 bases are TGTGCCAGTAAAATAAATAACCGCGGGGAGCTGTTTTTT.

This clonotype was counted at least ten times. The chain is built from TRBV5-1 and TRBJ2-3; 11 nucleotides match TRBD2. Germline CDR1 SGHRS, CDR2 YFSETQ. CDR3 length: 16 residues. With 1 base clipped from V and 1 base from J, the junction kept 2 bases outside the gene matches. The CDR3 is CASSLLAGGRTDTQYF. The CDR3 DNA is TGCGCCAGCAGCTTGCTAGCGGGGGGCCGCACAGATACGCAGTATTTT.

Only a few counts were recorded for this clonotype. The chain has TRBV12-3 or TRBV12-4 and TRBJ2-5, with 8 bases fitting TRBD2. This CDR3 comprises 15 residues. The V gene end was trimmed by 6 bases and the J gene end by 2 bases; junction bases not matched to a gene: 8. The CDR3 reads CASRQAGAGQETQYF. The CDR3 coding sequence is TGTGCCAGCAGACAAGCGGGGGCAGGGCAAGAGACCCAGTACTTC.

The chain recombines TRBV7-9 with TRBJ2-1, with D possibly TRBD2 on 5 matching bases. This CDR3 has 16 amino acids. CDR1 SEHNR and CDR2 FQNEAQ come from the germline V gene (reference sequence). V lost 3 bases and J lost 2, with 14 bases in between. CDR3 protein: CASSFVPGLTYNEQFF. CDR3 bases: TGTGCCAGCAGCTTTGTTCCGGGATTAACCTACAATGAGCAGTTCTTC.

This clonotype occurred many times. The V and J genes are TRBV20-1 and TRBJ1-1, with D possibly matching TRBD1 (5 bases). With 1 base removed from V and 14 bases from J, the gap between germline ends came to 20 bases. Germline loops: CDR1 DFQATT, CDR2 SNEGSKA (reference sequence). The CDR3 covers 13 residues. The CDR3 nucleotides read TGCAGTGCTAGAGGTCCCACAGGCCTCGTTGGGTTCTTT. Its protein product is CSARGPTGLVGFF.

This clonotype has only a few counts. V gene TRBV7-9 combines with J gene TRBJ2-7, with 9 positions matching TRBD1. From germline, CDR1 is SEHNR and CDR2 FQNEAQ (reference sequence). V trimming: 5 bases; J trimming: 2 bases; junction bases outside the gene matches: 22. The CDR3 is 20 amino acids. CDR3 in DNA: TGTGCCAGCAGCCTAATTCAAAGGAGAACAGGGGGCTCCCCTACCTACGAGCAGTACTTC. Translation gives CASSLIQRRTGGSPTYEQYF.